The 28 T cell receptor beta chains below all came from one sample that was sequenced in a study of T cells in women clearing cervical HPV infection. Assay used: immunoSEQ multiplex PCR; TCRdb lists only in-frame clones, some missing. This table lists 35,000 to 50,000 clones. Sequencing used blood buffy coat. All receptors derive from a woman aged 18-70 years with a cervical HPV16 infection that either progressed to CIN3+ or cleared (not recorded which).

With regard to this clone: The read gets to within 3 residues of the CDR3 end, and the germline J gene fills in the rest. The V gene is TRBV2, the J gene TRBJ2-7, with TRBD1 as a possible D gene (5 bases). The CDR3 consists of 12 residues. CDR1 SNHLY and CDR2 FYNNEI come from the germline V gene. V was cut by 7 bases and J by 2 bases, with 9 bases left in between. CDR3 DNA, as far as it was read: TGTGCCAGCAACGACAGACCCTACGAG. Its translation is CASNDRPYE. The whole CDR3 sequence is CASNDRPYEQYF.

Comments on this clone: The CDR3 extends 3 residues past the end of the read, so its final part is completed from the germline J gene. J is TRBJ1-6 and V is TRBV2; D call uncertain. With 9 bases removed from V and 5 bases from J, the gap between germline ends came to 11 bases. Per germline, CDR1 SNHLY and CDR2 FYNNEI. This CDR3 region has 13 residues. The CDR3 DNA, read in part, is TGTGCCAGTGCGGGTGAGCATAATTCACCC. This encodes CASAGEHNSP. The full CDR3 protein reads CASAGEHNSPLHF.

To note about this clone: With the read ending 3 residues before the CDR3 end, the germline J gene is used to fill in that end. V is TRBV7-2 and J is TRBJ1-2; the D gene is possibly TRBD1 (5 bases). The CDR3 spans 14 residues. Germline CDR1 SGHTA, CDR2 FQGNSA. Trimming left V 5 bases short and J 6 bases short, with 16 bases between. CDR3 in amino acids: CASSPRWGVDGYTF. Incomplete CDR3 DNA: TGTGCCAGCAGCCCCCGTTGGGGCGTCGATGGC.

As regards this clone: The CDR3 end lies 3 residues beyond the end of the read and is filled in from the germline J gene. The chain joins TRBV4-1 to TRBJ2-2; D is uncertain. In germline, CDR1 is MGHRA, CDR2 YSYEKL. Trimming left V 1 base short and J 1 base short, with 16 bases between. CDR3 size: 18 residues. This chain's CDR3 is CASSQGTRMGLNTGELFF. Incomplete CDR3 DNA: TGCGCCAGCAGCCAAGGCACCCGGATGGGCTTGAACACCGGGGAG.

Remarks on this clone: The read comes to an end 3 residues before the CDR3 does, leaving the germline J gene to fill in the end. The rearrangement links TRBV7-9 to TRBJ1-1; tentatively, D is TRBD1 (5 bases). Looked up from germline, CDR1 is SEHNR and CDR2 is FQNEAQ (reference sequence). V was cut by 8 bases and J by 1 base, with 17 bases left in between. The CDR3 sequence is 15 residues long. The CDR3 bases that were read are TGTGCCAGCGGGAGTATAGGGGCCAGGAACACTGAA. Encoded protein: CASGSIGARNTE. The full CDR3 protein reads CASGSIGARNTEAFF.

About this clone: The read finishes 3 residues shy of the CDR3 end, and the germline J gene is used to complete it. The V call is TRBV5-1, the J call TRBJ1-2; 8 positions match TRBD1. J gave up 6 bases and V 3 bases, and 4 bases lay outside the gene matches. CDR3 length: 13 amino acids. Germline assignment: CDR1 SGHRS and CDR2 YFSETQ. The part of the CDR3 DNA that was read is TGCGCCAGCAGCTCCGGACAGGGAGATGGC. Translated, it gives CASSSGQGDG. The full CDR3 is CASSSGQGDGYTF.

Notes on this clone: Read coverage stops 3 residues before the CDR3 terminus; the germline J gene supplies the remainder. This chain joins TRBV18 and TRBJ1-2; TRBD1 matches at 9 bases. V shed 4 bases and J 6 bases; nucleotides not matched to a gene: 12. The CDR3 contains 16 residues. Germline V CDR1 and CDR2: KGHSH, LQKENI. The DNA read from the CDR3 is TGTGCCAGCTCACGGGACAGGGCGATGAAGAACGATGGC. Protein sequence: CASSRDRAMKNDG. The CDR3 as a whole reads CASSRDRAMKNDGYTF.

By frequency, this clone registers medium-sized. The CDR3 end falls 3 residues outside the read, so it is completed with the germline J gene. Other nucleotide sequences in the sample specify the same CDR3. The rearrangement joins TRBV7-6 to TRBJ2-2, with D possibly matching TRBD2 (5 bases). Germline CDR1 and CDR2: SGHVS and FNYEAQ. CDR3 length equals 12 residues. The V and J ends lost 5 bases and 5 bases respectively, with 6 bases between them. Partial CDR3 DNA: TGTGCCAGCAGCCCGGGGACCGGGGAG. It translates to CASSPGTGE. The full CDR3 reads CASSPGTGELFF. Together with reference TRBV7-6 and TRBJ2-2, the CDR3 gives the full variable domain: GAGVSQSPRYKVTKRGQDVALRCDPISGHVSLYWYRQALGQGPEFLTYFNYEAQQDKSGLPNDRFSAERPEGSISTLTIQRTEQRDSAMYRCASSPGTGELFFGEGSRLTVL.

Notes on this clone: The read falls 3 residues short of the CDR3 end, and the missing part is taken from the germline J gene. The rearrangement links TRBV19 to TRBJ1-5; 7 bases agree with TRBD1. The CDR3 spans 20 residues. V was clipped by 3 bases and J by 0 bases; unmatched bases: 17. Germline V CDR1 and CDR2: LNHDA, SQIVND (reference sequence). The CDR3 loop reads CASSIGRGQVTTYSNQPQHF. The CDR3 bases that were read are TGTGCCAGTAGTATCGGGAGAGGACAGGTAACGACCTATAGCAATCAGCCC. The entire variable domain, with the rest obtained from reference TRBV19 and TRBJ1-5, is as follows: DGGITQSPKYLFRKEGQNVTLSCEQNLNHDAMYWYRQDPGQGLRLIYYSQIVNDFQKGDIAEGYSVSREKKESFPLTVTSAQKNPTAFYLCASSIGRGQVTTYSNQPQHFGDGTRLSIL.

On this clone itself: Read coverage stops 3 residues before the CDR3 terminus; the germline J gene supplies the remainder. The rearrangement joins TRBV29-1 to TRBJ1-5, with a tentative D call TRBD1 (5 bases). This CDR3 comprises 13 residues. Germline V CDR1 and CDR2: SQVTM, ANQGSEA. Trimming took 6 bases from V and 3 from J, leaving 12 bases between them. CDR3 DNA, as far as it was read: TGCAGCGTCGCTAGGGGACTCAATCAGCCC. Translation: CSVARGLNQP. The full CDR3 sequence reads CSVARGLNQPQHF.

About this clone: Read data end 3 residues before the CDR3 end; the end is taken from the germline J gene. V gene TRBV19 combines with J gene TRBJ1-1; 8 bases map to TRBD1. Looked up from germline, CDR1 is LNHDA and CDR2 is SQIVND (reference sequence). Trimming at V came to 6 bases and at J to 4 bases, leaving 7 bases not matched to a gene. The CDR3 length is 14 residues. The part of the CDR3 DNA that was read is TGTGCCAGTAGGGTGGACAGGGTAAGCACTGAA. Translating gives CASRVDRVSTE. The whole CDR3 is CASRVDRVSTEAFF.

Regarding this clone: The read falls 3 residues short of the CDR3 end, and the missing part is taken from the germline J gene. The rearrangement joins TRBV11-2 to TRBJ1-5; 8 bases are shared with TRBD1. Germline assignment: CDR1 SGHAT and CDR2 FQNNGV. After removal of 4 bases from V and 4 bases from J, the junction contained 6 bases not matched to a gene. The CDR3 loop spans 15 amino acids. This CDR3 reads CASSYGTGSNQPQHF. Partial CDR3 DNA: TGTGCCAGCAGCTACGGGACAGGATCGAATCAGCCC. Looking up the rest from reference TRBV11-2 and TRBJ1-5 gives the full variable domain: EAGVAQSPRYKIIEKRQSVAFWCNPISGHATLYWYQQILGQGPKLLIQFQNNGVVDDSQLPKDRFSAERLKGVDSTLKIQPAKLEDSAVYLCASSYGTGSNQPQHFGDGTRLSIL.

The CDR3 bases that were read are TGTGCCAGCAGTGGCTCCCGCACAGTGAACTATGGC. It translates to CASSGSRTVNYG. The full CDR3 protein is CASSGSRTVNYGYTF. The V call is TRBV6-1, the J call TRBJ1-2; D is undetermined. The read falls 3 residues short of the CDR3 end, and the missing part is taken from the germline J gene. Trimming shortened V by 4 bases and J by 2 bases, and 14 bases separated the two germline ends. Germline assignment: CDR1 MNHNS and CDR2 SASEGT. The CDR3 length is 15 residues.

A word on this clone: The read terminates 3 residues ahead of where the CDR3 ends, so the germline J gene completes it. The gene calls are TRBV19 and TRBJ1-5; weak D call: TRBD1 (6 bases). Germline V gene lookup returns CDR1 LNHDA and CDR2 SQIVND (reference sequence). V lost 5 bases, J lost 5 bases, and 13 bases lay in between. The CDR3 sequence is 14 residues long. The part of the CDR3 DNA that was read is TGTGCCAGTAGTCACGGACAGCTCGATCAGCCC. Its translation: CASSHGQLDQP. The full-length CDR3 reads as CASSHGQLDQPQHF.

On this clone: Coverage ceases 3 residues before the CDR3 finishes, and the germline J gene fills in the end. The chain is built from TRBV7-9 and TRBJ1-2, with D perhaps matching TRBD1 (6 bases). Trimming cost V 4 bases and J 3 bases, with 15 bases left between them. This CDR3 has 15 residues. Germline CDR1 SEHNR, CDR2 FQNEAQ (reference sequence). Incomplete CDR3 DNA: TGTGCCAGCAGCTCCACGGACAGTCCCCACTATGGC. Amino acid sequence: CASSSTDSPHYG. The whole CDR3 protein reads CASSSTDSPHYGYTF. The variable domain in full, with the rest retrieved from reference TRBV7-9 and TRBJ1-2, is DTGVSQNPRHKITKRGQNVTFRCDPISEHNRLYWYRQTLGQGPEFLTYFQNEAQLEKSRLLSDRFSAERPKGSFSTLEIQRTEQGDSAMYLCASSSTDSPHYGYTFGSGTRLTVV.

About this clone itself: The read terminates 3 residues ahead of where the CDR3 ends, so the germline J gene completes it. This chain links TRBV7-9 with TRBJ1-4; TRBD1 agrees at 8 bases. CDR1 SEHNR and CDR2 FQNEAQ come from the germline V gene (reference sequence). The CDR3 has 14 amino acids. V shed 4 bases, J shed 8 bases, and the junction held 6 bases outside the gene matches. The CDR3 reads CASSSDRAGEKLFF. The covered CDR3 bases are TGTGCCAGCAGCTCGGACAGGGCGGGGGAAAAA.

In the case of this clone: The read falls 3 residues short of the CDR3 end, and the missing part is taken from the germline J gene. This chain joins TRBV20-1 and TRBJ2-3; unclear D gene. The CDR3 has 13 amino acids. V lost 3 bases, J lost 8 bases, and 15 bases lay in between. The V gene's germline CDR1 is DFQATT and CDR2 SNEGSKA (reference sequence). The covered CDR3 bases are TGCAGTGCTAGCACCCAGTCTCCGGGTACG. It specifies CSASTQSPGT. In full, the CDR3 reads CSASTQSPGTQYF.

A remark on this clone: The DNA ends 3 residues before the CDR3 does, and the rest of the CDR3 is filled in from the germline J gene. The V gene is TRBV19, the J gene TRBJ1-2; 7 nucleotides agree with TRBD1. The length of the CDR3 is 13 residues. V was pared by 8 bases and J by 3 bases, with 6 bases of the junction left unmatched. Germline CDR1 is LNHDA and CDR2 is SQIVND (reference sequence). The DNA read from the CDR3 is TGTGCCAGTTCATCAGGGGGAGACTATGGC. It translates to CASSSGGDYG. The whole CDR3 sequence is CASSSGGDYGYTF.

Remarks on this clone: The read ends 3 residues early relative to the CDR3; the germline J gene fills the gap. The chain links TRBV10-1 to TRBJ2-1; TRBD2 agrees at 7 bases. CDR1 is WNHNN, CDR2 SYGVQD, per germline (reference sequence). With 4 bases clipped from V and 5 bases from J, the junction kept 8 bases outside the gene matches. The CDR3 extends over 15 amino acids. This chain's CDR3 is CASSGASGWDNEQFF. The DNA read from the CDR3 is TGCGCCAGCAGTGGGGCTAGCGGATGGGACAATGAG.

Concerning this clone: The read ends 3 residues shy of where the CDR3 ends; the end is completed using the germline J gene. The rearrangement joins TRBV12-3 or TRBV12-4 to TRBJ2-7; possibly TRBD1 for D (5 bases). This CDR3 contains 14 residues. With 7 bases removed from V and 0 bases from J, the gap between germline ends came to 13 bases. The part of the CDR3 DNA that was read is TGTGCCAGCACCACAGGCCATAGCTCCTACGAG. Amino acids: CASTTGHSSYE. The whole CDR3 region reads CASTTGHSSYEQYF.

Of note for this clone: The read falls 3 residues short of the CDR3 end, and the missing part is taken from the germline J gene. The chain is built from TRBV11-2 and TRBJ2-7; no clear D gene. V dropped 3 bases and J dropped 0 bases, with 9 bases sitting between them. The CDR3 totals 14 residues. Germline V gene data show CDR1 as SGHAT and CDR2 as FQNNGV. The DNA read from the CDR3 is TGTGCCAGCAGCTTCGTCACCAGCTCCTACGAG. Protein sequence: CASSFVTSSYE. The entire CDR3 sequence reads CASSFVTSSYEQYF.

With respect to this clone: The read stops 3 residues short of the end of the CDR3; the missing end is completed from the germline J gene. The rearrangement links TRBV6-1 to TRBJ1-2; D possibly corresponds to TRBD1 (6 bases). In germline, CDR1 is MNHNS, CDR2 SASEGT. The CDR3 consists of 15 residues. V was cut by 4 bases and J by 7 bases, with 19 bases left in between. The CDR3: CASSVFKGEYSGYTF. The sequenced CDR3 bases are TGTGCCAGCAGTGTATTTAAGGGGGAGTACTCTGGC.

Concerning this clone itself: The read falls 3 residues short of the CDR3 end, and the missing part is taken from the germline J gene. The chain has TRBV18 and TRBJ1-5; 11 nucleotides agree with TRBD1. V lost 5 bases and J lost 2; bases outside the gene matches: 2. Germline V gene lookup returns CDR1 KGHSH and CDR2 LQKENI. The CDR3 is 15 residues long. The CDR3 loop is CASSSGQGGNQPQHF. The sequenced part of the CDR3 DNA is TGTGCCAGCTCATCGGGACAGGGGGGCAATCAGCCC.

Notes on this clone: The read is 3 residues too short to cover the CDR3 end, so that end is filled in from the germline J gene. The chain links TRBV6-8 to TRBJ1-4, with D perhaps matching TRBD1 (5 bases). The germline V and J ends were trimmed by 7 bases and 3 bases, with 9 bases remaining between them. The CDR3 length is 13 residues. Per the germline V gene, CDR1 is MNHGY and CDR2 is SAAAGT. The part of the CDR3 DNA that was read is TGTGCCAGCACGCGACAGTCTAATGAAAAA. It encodes CASTRQSNEK. From start to end, the CDR3 is CASTRQSNEKLFF.

Comments on this clone: Coverage ceases 3 residues before the CDR3 finishes, and the germline J gene fills in the end. V and J are TRBV20-1 and TRBJ1-2; 9 positions match TRBD1. In germline, CDR1 is DFQATT, CDR2 SNEGSKA (reference sequence). The ends lost 4 bases at V and 4 bases at J; junction bases unmatched: 7. CDR3 size: 14 residues. The chain's CDR3 is CSATGTGKGYGYTF. The CDR3 DNA, read in part, is TGCAGTGCTACAGGGACAGGGAAAGGCTATGGC.

In the case of this clone: Coverage ceases 3 residues before the CDR3 finishes, and the germline J gene fills in the end. The rearrangement uses TRBV28 and TRBJ1-4; TRBD1 agrees at 10 bases. CDR3 length equals 15 residues. V shed 9 bases and J 8 bases; nucleotides not matched to a gene: 12. Germline assignment: CDR1 MDHEN and CDR2 SYDVKM. The CDR3 reads CASHRQGALMEKLFF. CDR3 bases read: TGTGCCAGTCACAGACAGGGGGCCCTGATGGAAAAA.

Regarding this clone: Sequencing ends 3 residues short of the CDR3 end; the germline J gene provides the rest. J is TRBJ1-2 and V is TRBV20-1, with TRBD1 matching over 7 bases. This CDR3 has 16 residues. Germline V CDR1 and CDR2: DFQATT, SNEGSKA (reference sequence). The covered CDR3 bases are TGCAGTGCTAGAGTCGCGCGTGGAGGGGGCTCTGACGGC. Translating it yields CSARVARGGGSDG. The whole CDR3 sequence is CSARVARGGGSDGYTF.

As to this clone: The read falls 3 residues short of the CDR3 end, and the missing part is taken from the germline J gene. The genes are TRBV5-4 and TRBJ1-1; 8 nucleotides align to TRBD1. This CDR3 has 14 amino acids. The junction had 8 bases not matched to a gene; V was cut back by 4 bases and J by 6 bases. CDR1 is SGHNT and CDR2 is YYREEE in the germline V gene (reference sequence). Partial CDR3 DNA: TGTGCCAGCAGCAAGACAGGGGAAGTAGCTGAA. This gives the protein CASSKTGEVAE. The complete CDR3 sequence is CASSKTGEVAEAFF. The full variable domain, in which reference TRBV5-4 and TRBJ1-1 provide the parts outside the CDR3, is ETGVTQSPTHLIKTRGQQVTLRCSSQSGHNTVSWYQQALGQGPQFIFQYYREEENGRGNFPPRFSGLQFPNYSSELNVNALELDDSALYLCASSKTGEVAEAFFGQGTRLTVV.